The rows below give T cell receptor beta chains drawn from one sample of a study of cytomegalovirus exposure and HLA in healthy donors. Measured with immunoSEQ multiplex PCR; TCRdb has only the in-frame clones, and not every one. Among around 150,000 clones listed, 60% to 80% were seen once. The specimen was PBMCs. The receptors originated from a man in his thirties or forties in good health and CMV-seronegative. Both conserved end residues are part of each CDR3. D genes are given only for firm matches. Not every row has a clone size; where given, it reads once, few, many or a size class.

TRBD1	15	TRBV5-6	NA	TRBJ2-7	TGTGCCAGCAGCTTGGACAGGGGAGAATGGAACGAGCAGTACTTC	CASSLDRGEWNEQYF
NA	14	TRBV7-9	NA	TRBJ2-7	TGTGCCAGCAGCGTTTCAGGGATTAGATACGAGCAGTACTTC	CASSVSGIRYEQYF
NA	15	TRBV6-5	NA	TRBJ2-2	TGTGCCAGCAGCAGGGATTTGACGGGCACCGGGGAGCTGTTTTTT	CASSRDLTGTGELFF
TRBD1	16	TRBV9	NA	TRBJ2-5	TGTGCCAGCAGCGTAGGTGTCCGGGACAGGGGGGAGACCCAGTACTTC	CASSVGVRDRGETQYF
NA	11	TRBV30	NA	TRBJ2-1	TGTGCCTGGAGTGTTATCGATGAGCAGTTCTTC	CAWSVIDEQFF
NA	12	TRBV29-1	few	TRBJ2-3	TGCAGCGTTGAACTTAGCACAGATACGCAGTATTTT	CSVELSTDTQYF
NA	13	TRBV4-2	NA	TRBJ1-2	TGTGCCAGCAGCCATTTAGCAGACTATGGCTACACCTTC	CASSHLADYGYTF
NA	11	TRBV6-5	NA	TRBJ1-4	TGTGCCTGCCGATCTGAGGGAAAACTGTTTTTT	CACRSEGKLFF
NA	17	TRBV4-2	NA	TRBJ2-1	TGTGCCAGCAGCCAGTTAGCGCAGGAAAGGGTCGACAATGAGCAGTTCTTC	CASSQLAQERVDNEQFF
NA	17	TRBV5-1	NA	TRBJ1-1	TGCGCCAGCAGCTTGGGTCGGGGGGCAAGAGGGGACACTGAAGCTTTCTTT	CASSLGRGARGDTEAFF
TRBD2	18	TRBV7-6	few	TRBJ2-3	TGTGCCAGCAGCTTTTTTGAGACTAGCGGCTATAGCACAGATACGCAGTATTTT	CASSFFETSGYSTDTQYF
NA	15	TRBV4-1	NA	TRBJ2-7	TGCGCCAGCAGCCAAGTCGACCGACTAGCCTACGAGCAGTACTTC	CASSQVDRLAYEQYF
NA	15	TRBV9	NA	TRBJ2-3	TGTGCCAGCAGCGTAGGGGGGGATCGCACAGATACGCAGTATTTT	CASSVGGDRTDTQYF
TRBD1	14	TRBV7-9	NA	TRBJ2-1	TGTGCCAGCAGCAGCCGGGACAGGGGACATGAGCAGTTCTTC	CASSSRDRGHEQFF
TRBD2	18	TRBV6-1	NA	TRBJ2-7	TGTGCCAGCAGTGAAGAGAGACTAGCGGGAAGATTCTCCTACGAGCAGTACTTC	CASSEERLAGRFSYEQYF
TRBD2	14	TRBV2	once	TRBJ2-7	TGTGCCAGCAGTGTATTAGCGGGAGAGTCTGAGCAGTACTTC	CASSVLAGESEQYF
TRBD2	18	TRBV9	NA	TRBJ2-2	TGTGCCAGCAGCCTACCAAGACTAGCGGCCTTGAACACCGGGGAGCTGTTTTTT	CASSLPRLAALNTGELFF
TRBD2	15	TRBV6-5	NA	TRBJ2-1	TGTGCCAGCAGTTTCGGACTAGCGGGGATTAATGAGCAGTTCTTC	CASSFGLAGINEQFF
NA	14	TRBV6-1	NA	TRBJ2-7	TGTGCCAGCAGTTCTACCGTGGAGGGTTACGAGCAGTACTTC	CASSSTVEGYEQYF
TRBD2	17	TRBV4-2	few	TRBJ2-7	TGTGCCAGCAGCAAAATGGCCGGGACTACGATCTCCTACGAGCAGTACTTC	CASSKMAGTTISYEQYF
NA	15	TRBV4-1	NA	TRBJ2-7	TGCGCCAGCAGCCAAGGAAGGACAGCCCCCTACGAGCAGTACTTC	CASSQGRTAPYEQYF
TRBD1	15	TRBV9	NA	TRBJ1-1	TGTGCCAGCAGCGCGACAGGGATGGGGTACACTGAAGCTTTCTTT	CASSATGMGYTEAFF
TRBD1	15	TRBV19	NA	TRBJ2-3	TGTGCCAGTAGTATTTTGACAGGGGGCACAGATACGCAGTATTTT	CASSILTGGTDTQYF
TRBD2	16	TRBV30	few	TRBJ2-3	TGTGCCTGGAGTGATTCGGCTAGCGGTCTCACAGATACGCAGTATTTT	CAWSDSASGLTDTQYF
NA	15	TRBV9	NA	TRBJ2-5	TGTGCCAGCAGCGTGGCCGGACAGCCCCAAGAGACCCAGTACTTC	CASSVAGQPQETQYF
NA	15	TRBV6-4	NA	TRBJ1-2	TGTGCCAGCATCCATTGGGGGGGGCGCCGTCATGGCTACACCTTC	CASIHWGGRRHGYTF
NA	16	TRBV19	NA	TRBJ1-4	TGTGCCAGTAGTATAATCTCTTCAGGTGATAATGAAAAACTGTTTTTT	CASSIISSGDNEKLFF
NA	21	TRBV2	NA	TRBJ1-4	TGTGCCAGCAGTTCCGACGGCGGAGGGAATTCAATCGGTGTTTCTAATGAAAAACTGTTTTTT	CASSSDGGGNSIGVSNEKLFF
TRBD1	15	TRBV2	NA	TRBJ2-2	TGTGCCAGCAGCGGACAGGGGGCCGACACCGGGGAGCTGTTTTTT	CASSGQGADTGELFF
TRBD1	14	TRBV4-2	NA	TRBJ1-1	TGTGCCAGCAGCCGTGGACAGGGTGACACTGAAGCTTTCTTT	CASSRGQGDTEAFF
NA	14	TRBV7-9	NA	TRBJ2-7	TGTGCCAGCAGCTTAGGGAGGGGAGTGGGCGAGCAGTACTTC	CASSLGRGVGEQYF
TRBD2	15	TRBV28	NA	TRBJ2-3	TGTGCCAGCAGTTCCCATAGCGGGGGCACAGATACGCAGTATTTT	CASSSHSGGTDTQYF
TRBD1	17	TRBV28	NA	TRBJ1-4	TGTGCCAGCAGAATCGGGACAGGGGGCTATACTAATGAAAAACTGTTTTTT	CASRIGTGGYTNEKLFF
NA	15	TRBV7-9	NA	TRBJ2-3	TGTGCCAGCAGCTCCCGGGGAGGCCGCACAGATACGCAGTATTTT	CASSSRGGRTDTQYF
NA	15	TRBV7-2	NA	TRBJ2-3	TGTGCCAGCAGCCCGGCAGGACTTTTCACAGATACGCAGTATTTT	CASSPAGLFTDTQYF
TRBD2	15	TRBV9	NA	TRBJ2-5	TGTGCCAGCAGCGTTGGCGGGAGGGCCCGGGAGACCCAGTACTTC	CASSVGGRARETQYF
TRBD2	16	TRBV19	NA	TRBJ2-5	TGTGCCAGTAGTTCAAGTACTAGCGGGAGGTTGGAGACCCAGTACTTC	CASSSSTSGRLETQYF
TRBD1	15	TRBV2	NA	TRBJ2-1	TGTGCCAGCAGTCGAGGGACAGTTCTCTACAATGAGCAGTTCTTC	CASSRGTVLYNEQFF
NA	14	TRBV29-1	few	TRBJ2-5	TGCAGCGTTGAAGATTACCCAGAACAAGAGACCCAGTACTTC	CSVEDYPEQETQYF
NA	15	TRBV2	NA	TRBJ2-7	TGTGCCAGCAGTGGGGCTAGCGTGATCTCCTACGAGCAGTACTTC	CASSGASVISYEQYF
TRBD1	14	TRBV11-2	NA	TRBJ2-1	TGTGCCAGCAGAGCAGGGGGAAGCTACAATGAGCAGTTCTTC	CASRAGGSYNEQFF
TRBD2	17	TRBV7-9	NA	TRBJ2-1	TGTGCCAGCAGCCGGGGACTAGCGGGTGGGTCCTACAATGAGCAGTTCTTC	CASSRGLAGGSYNEQFF
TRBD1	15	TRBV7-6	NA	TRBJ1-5	TGTGCCAGCAGCTTAACGACAGGGGGAAATCAGCCCCAGCATTTT	CASSLTTGGNQPQHF
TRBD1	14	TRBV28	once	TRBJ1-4	TGTGCCAGCACCATGGGACAGATACATGAAAAACTGTTTTTT	CASTMGQIHEKLFF
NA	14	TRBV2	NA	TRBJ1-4	TGTGCCAGCAGCGAGGACAACTATAATGAAAAACTGTTTTTT	CASSEDNYNEKLFF
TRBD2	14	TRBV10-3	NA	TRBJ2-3	TGTGCCATCAGTGACGCGGGAGTCCCAGATACGCAGTATTTT	CAISDAGVPDTQYF
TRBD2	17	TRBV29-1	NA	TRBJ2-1	TGCAGCGTCGAACCACTAGCGGGCAAGAGCTCCTACAATGAGCAGTTCTTC	CSVEPLAGKSSYNEQFF